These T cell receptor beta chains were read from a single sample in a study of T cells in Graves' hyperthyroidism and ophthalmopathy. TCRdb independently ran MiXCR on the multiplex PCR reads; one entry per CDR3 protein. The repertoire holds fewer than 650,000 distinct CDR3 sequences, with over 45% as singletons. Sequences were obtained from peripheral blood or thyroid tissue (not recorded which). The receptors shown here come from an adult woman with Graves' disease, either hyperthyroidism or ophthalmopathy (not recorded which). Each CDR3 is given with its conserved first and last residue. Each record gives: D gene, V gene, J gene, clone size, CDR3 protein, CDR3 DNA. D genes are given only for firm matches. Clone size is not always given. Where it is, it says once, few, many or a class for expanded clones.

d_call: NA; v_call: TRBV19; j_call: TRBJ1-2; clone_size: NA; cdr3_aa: CASSTGTEQYGYTF; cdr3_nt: TGTGCCAGTAGCACCGGGACGGAGCAATATGGCTACACCTTC
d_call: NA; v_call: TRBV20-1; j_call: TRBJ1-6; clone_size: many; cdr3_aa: CSALRGGFEVPNSPLHF; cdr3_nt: TGCAGTGCTCTCCGGGGGGGGTTCGAGGTTCCCAATTCACCCCTCCACTTT
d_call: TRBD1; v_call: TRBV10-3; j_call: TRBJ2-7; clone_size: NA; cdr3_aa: CAISPHRGSSYEQYF; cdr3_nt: TGTGCCATCAGTCCACACAGGGGATCCTCCTACGAGCAGTACTTC
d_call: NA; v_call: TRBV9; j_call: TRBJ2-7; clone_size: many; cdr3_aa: CASSVDAGTYEQYF; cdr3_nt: TGTGCCAGCAGCGTAGATGCAGGGACCTACGAGCAGTACTTC
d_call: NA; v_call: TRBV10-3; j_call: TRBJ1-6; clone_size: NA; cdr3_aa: CAISESGSNSPLHF; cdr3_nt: TGTGCCATCAGTGAGTCGGGAAGCAATTCACCCCTCCACTTT
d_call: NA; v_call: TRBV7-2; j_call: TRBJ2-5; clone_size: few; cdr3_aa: CASRPTAETQYF; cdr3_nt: TGTGCCAGCAGGCCCACCGCGGAGACCCAGTACTTC
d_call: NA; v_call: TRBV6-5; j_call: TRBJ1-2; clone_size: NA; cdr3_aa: CASSYSRETNYGYTF; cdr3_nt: TGTGCCAGCAGTTACTCGAGGGAGACTAACTATGGCTACACCTTC
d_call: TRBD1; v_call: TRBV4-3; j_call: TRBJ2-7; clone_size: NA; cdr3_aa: CASSQATGTYYEQYF; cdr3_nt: TGCGCCAGCAGCCAAGCGACAGGGACATACTACGAGCAGTACTTC
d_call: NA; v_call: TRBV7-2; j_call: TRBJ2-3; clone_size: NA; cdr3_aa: CASSQYRSTDTQYF; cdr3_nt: TGTGCCAGCAGCCAATACAGGAGCACAGATACGCAGTATTTT
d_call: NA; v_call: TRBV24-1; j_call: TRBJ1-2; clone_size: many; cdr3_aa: CATLAPDTLSNYGYTF; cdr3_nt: TGTGCCACCCTAGCCCCGGACACCCTTTCGAACTATGGCTACACCTTC
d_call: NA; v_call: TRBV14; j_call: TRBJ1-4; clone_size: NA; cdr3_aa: CASSSPGTGANEKLFF; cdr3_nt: TGTGCCAGCAGCTCGCCCGGGACCGGGGCTAATGAAAAACTGTTTTTT
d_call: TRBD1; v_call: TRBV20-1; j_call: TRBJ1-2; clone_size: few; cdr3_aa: CSARQGAYGYTF; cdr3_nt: TGCAGTGCCCGACAGGGGGCGTATGGCTACACCTTC
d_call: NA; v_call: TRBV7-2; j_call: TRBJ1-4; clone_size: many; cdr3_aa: CASSLAGTPWDGEKLFF; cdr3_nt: TGTGCCAGCAGCTTAGCAGGGACACCTTGGGATGGTGAAAAACTGTTTTTT
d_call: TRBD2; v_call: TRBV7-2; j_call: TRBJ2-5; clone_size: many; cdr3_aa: CASSLASGSQETQYF; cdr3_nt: TGTGCCAGCAGCTTAGCTAGCGGGAGCCAAGAGACCCAGTACTTC
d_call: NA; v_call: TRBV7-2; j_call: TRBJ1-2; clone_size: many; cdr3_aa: CASSLGVGGYTF; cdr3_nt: TGTGCCAGCAGCTTAGGGGTAGGAGGCTACACCTTC